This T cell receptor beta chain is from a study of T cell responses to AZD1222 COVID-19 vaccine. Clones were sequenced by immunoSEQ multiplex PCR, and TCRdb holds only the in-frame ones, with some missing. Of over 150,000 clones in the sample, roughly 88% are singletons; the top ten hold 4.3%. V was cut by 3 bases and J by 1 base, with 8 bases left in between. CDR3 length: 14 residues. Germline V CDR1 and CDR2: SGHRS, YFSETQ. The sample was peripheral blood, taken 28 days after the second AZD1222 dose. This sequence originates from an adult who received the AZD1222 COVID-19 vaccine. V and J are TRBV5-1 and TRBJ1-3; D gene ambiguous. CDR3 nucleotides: TGCGCCAGCAGCTCCGCTCAATCTGGAAACACCATATATTTT. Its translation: CASSSAQSGNTIYF.